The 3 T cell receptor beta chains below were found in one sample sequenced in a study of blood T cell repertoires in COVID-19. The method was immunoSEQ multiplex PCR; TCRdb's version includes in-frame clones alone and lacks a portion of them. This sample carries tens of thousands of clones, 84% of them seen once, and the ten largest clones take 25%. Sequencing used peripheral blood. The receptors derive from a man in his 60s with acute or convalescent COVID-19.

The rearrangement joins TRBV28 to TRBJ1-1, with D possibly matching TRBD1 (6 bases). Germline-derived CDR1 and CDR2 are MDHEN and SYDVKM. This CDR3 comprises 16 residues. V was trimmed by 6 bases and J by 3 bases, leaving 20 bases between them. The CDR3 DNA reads TGTGCCAGCAGCCCTGGGGGCGCAGACACCTACACTGAAGCTTTCTTT. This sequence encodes CASSPGGADTYTEAFF.

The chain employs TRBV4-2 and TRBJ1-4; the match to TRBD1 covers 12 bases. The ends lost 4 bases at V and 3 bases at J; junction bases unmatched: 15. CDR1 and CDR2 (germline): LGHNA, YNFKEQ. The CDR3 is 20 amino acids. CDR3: CASSLLPGTGGPGANEKLFF. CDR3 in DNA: TGTGCCAGCAGCCTCCTCCCGGGGACAGGGGGCCCCGGGGCTAATGAAAAACTGTTTTTT.

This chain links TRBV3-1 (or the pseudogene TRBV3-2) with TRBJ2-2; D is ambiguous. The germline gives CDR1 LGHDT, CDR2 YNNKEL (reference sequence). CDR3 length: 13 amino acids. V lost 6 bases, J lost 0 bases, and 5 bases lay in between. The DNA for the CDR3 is TGTGCCAGCAGGTATACGAACACCGGGGAGCTGTTTTTT. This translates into CASRYTNTGELFF.